A single sample is the source of the 13 T cell receptor beta chains below, sequenced in a study of T-cell memory formation after mild COVID-19. From the 5' RACE reads, TCRdb called clonotypes with MiXCR, one entry per CDR3 protein. The sample yields around 300,000 distinct CDR3 sequences, 15% to 20% seen once. Sequences were obtained from PBMCs or a T cell subset sorted from them (not recorded which). Source of these receptors: a man between 18 and 29 years old who had mild COVID-19 (a few samples of this study predate the infection). Cell type and time point are not known.

This clonotype was detected only a few times. The chain uses TRBV5-1 and TRBJ1-2; tentative D call: TRBD1 (6 bases). The CDR3 has 11 amino acids. The V and J ends lost 0 bases and 14 bases respectively, with 11 bases between them. CDR1 and CDR2 from the germline V gene are SGHRS and YFSETQ. The CDR3 region is CASSLEGGLTF. The CDR3 DNA follows: TGCGCCAGCAGCTTGGAGGGGGGCCTAACCTTC.

In DNA, the CDR3 is TGTGCCAGCAGAGACTGGAACACTGAAGCTTTCTTT. Amino acid sequence: CASRDWNTEAFF. The J gene is TRBJ1-1, the V gene TRBV7-2; the D is unclear. Germline assignment: CDR1 SGHTA and CDR2 FQGNSA. This CDR3 region has 12 residues. The germline V and J ends were trimmed by 6 bases and 1 base, with 6 bases remaining between them.

The chain uses TRBV7-9 and TRBJ2-1, with TRBD2 matching 9 bases. V was clipped by 0 bases and J by 2 bases; unmatched bases: 2. Germline loops: CDR1 SEHNR, CDR2 FQNEAQ (reference sequence). This CDR3 spans 16 amino acids. This CDR3 is CASSLASSGAYNEQFF. The CDR3 nucleotides are TGTGCCAGCAGCTTAGCCTCTAGCGGGGCCTACAATGAGCAGTTCTTC.

This clonotype was observed a few times. The chain couples TRBV20-1 to TRBJ2-7, with unresolved D. Germline CDR1 reads DFQATT; CDR2 reads SNEGSKA (reference sequence). The V end was cut by 0 bases, the J end by 4 bases, with 4 bases between. The CDR3 is made up of 11 amino acids. The CDR3 protein is CSARDGYEQYF. CDR3 sequence (DNA): TGCAGTGCTAGAGATGGTTACGAGCAGTACTTC.

V and J are TRBV18 and TRBJ2-2; D gene ambiguous. V lost 3 bases and J 14 bases, leaving 16 bases between the germline ends. CDR3 length: 13 amino acids. Germline V gene sequence: CDR1 KGHSH, CDR2 LQKENI. The CDR3 loop is CASSPDRRNPLFF. As DNA, the CDR3 is TGTGCCAGCTCACCCGACCGGAGAAACCCTCTGTTTTTT.

The V call is TRBV4-1, the J call TRBJ2-1; TRBD1 matches at 7 bases. The germline V gene encodes CDR1 MGHRA and CDR2 YSYEKL. The CDR3 is 17 amino acids. V gave up 3 bases and J gave up 5 bases; unmatched junction bases: 13. The CDR3 is CASSHPYGTERDNEQFF. The CDR3, as DNA: TGCGCCAGCAGCCACCCTTACGGGACAGAAAGAGACAATGAGCAGTTCTTC.

The rearrangement uses TRBV11-2 and TRBJ2-2; 8 nucleotides align to TRBD2. The CDR3 spans 16 residues. V shed 6 bases, J shed 9 bases, and the junction held 15 bases outside the gene matches. Germline CDR1 reads SGHAT; CDR2 reads FQNNGV. CDR3 nucleotide sequence: TGTGCCAGCAGGAAGCCCGGGGGGGCCGCTCGTTGGGAGCTGTTTTTT. Protein: CASRKPGGAARWELFF.

The rearrangement uses TRBV7-9 and TRBJ1-5; D is unresolved. The ends were cut back, 5 bases at V and 0 bases at J, with 20 bases in the middle. The CDR3 runs to 18 residues. From germline, CDR1 is SEHNR and CDR2 FQNEAQ (reference sequence). The CDR3 DNA reads TGTGCCAGCAGCCTCGGGAGGGCGACTTCCTATAGCAATCAGCCCCAGCATTTT. Translated: CASSLGRATSYSNQPQHF.

This clonotype was found a few times. The chain joins TRBV27 to TRBJ2-2, with 10 bases aligning to TRBD1. Germline V lookup: CDR1 MNHEY, CDR2 SMNVEV (reference sequence). The CDR3 is 16 amino acids. V shed 2 bases and J 4 bases; nucleotides not matched to a gene: 4. This CDR3 reads CASSLPGQGSTGELFF. CDR3 in DNA: TGTGCCAGCAGTTTACCGGGACAGGGGTCCACCGGGGAGCTGTTTTTT.

This clonotype was seen only a few times. This chain links TRBV11-2 with TRBJ2-1; 7 nucleotides align to TRBD2. The trim removed 4 bases at V and 10 bases at J, leaving 16 bases unmatched. Germline-derived CDR1 and CDR2 are SGHAT and FQNNGV. The CDR3 has 16 residues. The CDR3 region is CASSSNLAAGWGEQFF. DNA of the CDR3: TGTGCCAGCAGCTCAAATCTAGCGGCCGGCTGGGGGGAGCAGTTCTTC.

A few counts support this clonotype. The CDR3: CASRRQGGENTEAFF. In nucleotides, the CDR3 is TGCGCCAGCAGGCGACAGGGCGGGGAGAACACTGAAGCTTTCTTT. The chain has TRBV5-1 and TRBJ1-1, with 7 bases aligning to TRBD1. V lost 5 bases to trimming and J lost 1 base; unmatched junction nucleotides: 8. Germline CDR1 reads SGHRS; CDR2 reads YFSETQ. This CDR3 comprises 15 residues.

This clonotype came up a few times. CDR3 loop: CASSQRGLDTEAFF. The CDR3 coding sequence is TGCGCCAGCAGCCAACGGGGGCTGGACACTGAAGCTTTCTTT. The gene calls are TRBV4-3 and TRBJ1-1, with D perhaps matching TRBD1 (6 bases). This CDR3 has 14 amino acids. Germline lookup yields CDR1 LGHNA and CDR2 YSLEER. The V and J ends lost 2 bases and 3 bases respectively, with 10 bases between them.

This clonotype has just a few counts. The rearrangement links TRBV24-1 to TRBJ2-3; D is possibly TRBD1 (6 bases). V lost 2 bases and J 6 bases, leaving 11 bases between the germline ends. The CDR3 loop spans 14 amino acids. Germline loops: CDR1 KGHDR, CDR2 SFDVKD. This CDR3 reads CATSDSGARDTQYF. The CDR3 DNA reads TGTGCCACCAGTGATTCAGGGGCCCGGGATACGCAGTATTTT.